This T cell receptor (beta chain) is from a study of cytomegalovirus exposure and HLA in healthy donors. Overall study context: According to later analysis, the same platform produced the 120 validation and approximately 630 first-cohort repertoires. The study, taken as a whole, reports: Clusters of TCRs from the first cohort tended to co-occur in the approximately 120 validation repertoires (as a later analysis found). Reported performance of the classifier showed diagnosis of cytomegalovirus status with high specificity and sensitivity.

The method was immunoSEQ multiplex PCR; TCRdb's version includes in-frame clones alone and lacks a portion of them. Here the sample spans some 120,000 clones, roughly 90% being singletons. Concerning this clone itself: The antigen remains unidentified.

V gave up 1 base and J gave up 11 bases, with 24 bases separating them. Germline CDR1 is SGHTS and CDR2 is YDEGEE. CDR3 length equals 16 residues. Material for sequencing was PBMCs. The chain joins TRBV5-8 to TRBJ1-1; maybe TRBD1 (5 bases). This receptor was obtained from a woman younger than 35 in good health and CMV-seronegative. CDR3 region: CASSLRTMTAGPGAFF. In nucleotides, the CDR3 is TGTGCCAGCAGCTTGCGGACGATGACAGCTGGGCCTGGTGCTTTCTTT.